These 22 T cell receptor beta chains share one sample of origin, sequenced in a study of blood T cell repertoires in COVID-19. The data were produced by immunoSEQ multiplex PCR, yet TCRdb's version contains in-frame clones alone and is incomplete. The table lists 150,000 to 200,000 clones, over 80% of them singletons. Sequencing was performed on peripheral blood. These receptor sequences come from a woman of 80 years or more with active or convalescent COVID-19.

This chain links TRBV6-5 with TRBJ2-1; 9 positions match TRBD2. J was trimmed by 1 base and V by 8 bases; bases with no gene match: 9. CDR1 is MNHEY, CDR2 SVGAGI, per germline. This CDR3 is built from 16 residues. The CDR3 region has the DNA TGTGCCAGCCGTTTGGGCGGGGGGGTATCCTACAATGAGCAGTTCTTC. Translation gives CASRLGGGVSYNEQFF.

Written as DNA, the CDR3 is TGTGCCAGCTCACCTTTCGGACAGGGGAGTTACGAGCAGTACTTC. Protein sequence: CASSPFGQGSYEQYF. This chain joins TRBV18 and TRBJ2-7, with 9 bases lining up with TRBD1. After removal of 3 bases from V and 4 bases from J, the junction contained 7 bases not matched to a gene. Germline loops: CDR1 KGHSH, CDR2 LQKENI. The CDR3 length is 15 residues.

The V and J genes are TRBV5-4 and TRBJ2-7; 10 bases are shared with TRBD1. From germline, CDR1 is SGHNT and CDR2 YYREEE (reference sequence). V shed 7 bases, J shed 6 bases, and the junction held 4 bases outside the gene matches. The CDR3 has 12 amino acids. The CDR3, as DNA: TGTGCCAGCCAGACAGGGGGCGGCGAGCAGTACTTC. This translates into CASQTGGGEQYF.

The CDR3 loop reads CASSYSQGAYEQYF. CDR3 nucleotides: TGTGCCAGCAGTTACTCCCAGGGGGCATACGAGCAGTACTTC. The V gene is TRBV6-5, the J gene TRBJ2-7; 8 bases match TRBD1. Germline assignment: CDR1 MNHEY and CDR2 SVGAGI. The J segment lost 4 bases and the V segment lost 0 bases, leaving 2 bases of the junction unmatched. This CDR3 region has 14 residues.

The chain joins TRBV7-9 to TRBJ1-4; 7 bases fit TRBD1. The length of the CDR3 is 15 residues. J gave up 8 bases and V 4 bases, and 10 bases lay outside the gene matches. CDR1 is SEHNR and CDR2 is FQNEAQ in the germline V gene (reference sequence). The CDR3 DNA sequence: TGTGCCAGCAGCTCCGTCGACAGGGCGGGGGAAAAACTGTTTTTT. Translating gives CASSSVDRAGEKLFF.

The chain employs TRBV19 and TRBJ1-2, with a tentative D call TRBD1 (6 bases). There are 14 residues in the CDR3. CDR1 is LNHDA and CDR2 is SQIVND in the germline V gene (reference sequence). Trimming shortened V by 6 bases and J by 4 bases, and 15 bases separated the two germline ends. DNA for the CDR3: TGTGCCAGTAGGGCAGTTGGGGGCATCTATGGCTACACCTTC. This codes for CASRAVGGIYGYTF.

This chain links TRBV5-1 with TRBJ1-4, with D possibly TRBD1 on 6 matching bases. The germline CDR1 and CDR2 sequences are SGHRS and YFSETQ. CDR3 length equals 16 residues. V dropped 0 bases and J dropped 7 bases, with 16 bases sitting between them. The CDR3 is CASSLVARGASEKLFF. The CDR3 DNA is TGCGCCAGCAGCTTGGTTGCCAGGGGCGCGAGTGAAAAACTGTTTTTT.

V gene TRBV4-3 combines with J gene TRBJ1-2; D is perhaps TRBD1 (6 bases). This CDR3 is built from 15 residues. Looked up from germline, CDR1 is LGHNA and CDR2 is YSLEER. Trimming cost V 1 base and J 7 bases, with 16 bases left between them. CDR3 nucleotide sequence: TGCGCCAGCAGCCAAGTATACGGGGGGCCGGGTGGCTACACCTTC. It codes for CASSQVYGGPGGYTF.

This clone was detected only once. The V call is TRBV5-6, the J call TRBJ1-4; 7 nucleotides match TRBD1. The ends lost 3 bases at V and 3 bases at J; junction bases unmatched: 2. CDR3 length: 14 residues. Germline CDR1 reads SGHDT; CDR2 reads YYEEEE. This CDR3 is CASSSTGPNEKLFF. The CDR3 bases are TGTGCCAGCAGCTCGACAGGGCCTAATGAAAAACTGTTTTTT.

The rearrangement uses TRBV5-1 and TRBJ1-2, with D perhaps matching TRBD1 (5 bases). The length of the CDR3 is 13 residues. Looked up from germline, CDR1 is SGHRS and CDR2 is YFSETQ. Trimming stripped 5 bases from V and 8 bases from J, with 16 bases between. CDR3 sequence (DNA): TGCGCCAGCAGGGAGGCGGGGCTTGTCGGCTACACCTTC. This codes for CASREAGLVGYTF.

V is TRBV19 and J is TRBJ1-3, with TRBD1 identical over 11 bases. V trimming: 3 bases; J trimming: 2 bases; junction bases outside the gene matches: 3. CDR3 length equals 16 residues. From germline, CDR1 is LNHDA and CDR2 SQIVND (reference sequence). CDR3 amino acids: CASSIWTGGTGNTIYF. As DNA, the CDR3 is TGTGCCAGTAGTATCTGGACAGGGGGCACTGGAAACACCATATATTTT.

This clone was seen only once. This chain links TRBV3-1 (or the pseudogene TRBV3-2) with TRBJ2-2, with TRBD1 as a possible D gene (6 bases). Per germline, CDR1 LGHDT and CDR2 YNNKEL (reference sequence). The CDR3 runs to 20 residues. V gave up 2 bases and J gave up 4 bases, with 26 bases separating them. CDR3 sequence: CASSQNYPTGSPRGTGELFF. DNA of the CDR3: TGTGCCAGCAGCCAAAATTACCCCACAGGGAGCCCCCGGGGCACCGGGGAGCTGTTTTTT.

This clone was seen a single time. The genes are TRBV30 and TRBJ2-7; 9 nucleotides line up with TRBD1. Trimming removed 3 bases from V and 3 bases from J; junction bases left unmatched: 9. Germline V gene lookup returns CDR1 GTSNPN and CDR2 SVGIG (reference sequence). The CDR3 spans 15 residues. This chain's CDR3 is CAWRGGQGSYYEQYF. As DNA, the CDR3 is TGTGCCTGGAGGGGCGGACAGGGGAGTTACTACGAGCAGTACTTC.

J is TRBJ1-2 and V is TRBV7-2; no clear D. The ends were cut back, 2 bases at V and 4 bases at J, with 5 bases in the middle. The germline V gene has CDR1 SGHTA and CDR2 FQGNSA. The CDR3 sequence is 12 residues long. The CDR3 DNA is TGTGCCAGCAGCTTACCCGTCTATGGCTACACCTTC. Protein product: CASSLPVYGYTF.

The chain joins TRBV9 to TRBJ2-3, with a tentative D call TRBD2 (6 bases). CDR1 SGDLS and CDR2 YYNGEE come from the germline V gene. The CDR3 covers 16 residues. Deletions cut 4 bases from V and 0 bases from J, with 15 bases between. The CDR3 here is CASSPLGGSSTDTQYF. CDR3 bases: TGTGCCAGCAGCCCTTTGGGGGGATCTAGCACAGATACGCAGTATTTT.

A few counts support this clone. The chain couples TRBV7-2 to TRBJ1-3; D not certain. CDR1 SGHTA and CDR2 FQGNSA come from the germline V gene. The CDR3 has 15 amino acids. V lost 5 bases and J 4 bases, leaving 15 bases between the germline ends. The CDR3 protein is CASSPSGWSGNTIYF. Written as DNA, the CDR3 is TGTGCCAGCAGCCCCTCAGGCTGGTCGGGAAACACCATATATTTT.

Comments on this clone: Germline and junction disagree at one end, which may indicate a read error. V is TRBV2 and J is TRBJ2-7, with 7 bases aligning to TRBD1. The CDR3 spans 11 residues. From germline, CDR1 is SNHLY and CDR2 FYNNEI. In nucleotides, the CDR3 is TGTGCCAGCAACAGGGGCCCGTACACTGTCTTC. It translates to CASNRGPYTVF.

This CDR3 reads CASRDRVEQYF. The CDR3 bases are TGTGCCAGCAGGGATCGGGTCGAGCAGTACTTC. The chain recombines TRBV3-1 (or the pseudogene TRBV3-2) with TRBJ2-7; the D is unclear. The V end was cut by 6 bases, the J end by 6 bases, with 9 bases between. This CDR3 spans 11 amino acids. The germline CDR1 and CDR2 sequences are LGHDT and YNNKEL (reference sequence).

The gene calls are TRBV15 and TRBJ2-2; D is undetermined. The CDR3 consists of 17 residues. Germline V lookup: CDR1 LNHNV, CDR2 YYDKDF (reference sequence). Trimming pared 0 bases from V and 0 bases from J, leaving 11 bases between. In DNA, the CDR3 is TGTGCCACCAGCAGAGATCCGGGTTTAGCGAACACCGGGGAGCTGTTTTTT. This encodes CATSRDPGLANTGELFF.

The chain combines TRBV6-5 with TRBJ1-5; D remains ambiguous. CDR1 is MNHEY and CDR2 is SVGAGI in the germline V gene. V dropped 6 bases and J dropped 1 base, with 7 bases sitting between them. This CDR3 region has 13 residues. The CDR3 loop is CASSRVSNQPQHF. DNA for the CDR3: TGTGCCAGCAGCCGGGTAAGCAATCAGCCCCAGCATTTT.

This chain links TRBV21-1 with TRBJ1-2; no check of the table's D call, TRBD1, against the DNA was made. TRBV21-1 is termed a pseudogene. This CDR3 has 14 amino acids. This chain's CDR3 is CASNGTGVVYGYTF. CDR3 in DNA: TGTGCCAGCAACGGGACAGGAGTTGTTTATGGCTACACCTTC.

This chain uses TRBV11-3 with TRBJ2-7; D perhaps matches TRBD1 (6 bases). V shed 6 bases and J shed 3 bases, with 12 bases lying between them. Per the germline V gene, CDR1 is SGHNT and CDR2 is YENEEA. This CDR3 has 13 residues. The CDR3 sequence is CASRPTGYYEQYF. The CDR3 DNA reads TGTGCCAGCAGACCCACAGGGTACTACGAGCAGTACTTC.